The entry below gives a single T cell receptor beta chain sequence along with its context. Its antigen is unknown. The CDR3 totals 16 residues. From germline, CDR1 is WSHSY and CDR2 SAAADI. These data are taken from a study of graft-versus-host responses after intestinal transplantation. Regarding the study as a whole: In recipient marrow, GvH clones were found, and some appeared first in ileum or blood.

Produced via immunoSEQ multiplex PCR; TCRdb's table is partial and in-frame only. This table holds approximately 85,000 clones, around 93% found once. This chain connects TRBV10-2 to TRBJ2-5; 14 bases match TRBD2. The end of the DNA fits TRBJ2-7 better, so the J call may be wrong. The sample here was unstimulated CD8+ T cells sorted from spleen or lymph node cells, taken before transplant. The receptor's source is a human donor who was the organ donor for an intestinal transplant. The CDR3 here is CASSQGRTSGGTEQYF. CDR3 nucleotide sequence: TGCGCCAGCAGTCAAGGGCGGACTAGCGGGGGGACCGAGCAGTACTTC.